Sequencing of this T cell receptor beta chain was carried out in a study of blood T cell repertoires in COVID-19. In the original workflow: Reference gene primer amplification gave estimated nucleated cell counts. Only in-frame clones appear in the TCRdb table, and some are missing; sequencing was by immunoSEQ multiplex PCR. The V and J calls and clone size are taken from that table; D and trimming were inferred from the DNA. Of 200,000 to 250,000 clones listed, 86% are singletons. Germline assignment: CDR1 MDHEN and CDR2 SYDVKM. This CDR3 has 14 amino acids. V lost 7 bases and J lost 4; bases outside the gene matches: 9. Participants' reported clinical history set cohort assignment.

The chain joins TRBV28 to TRBJ2-5, with 7 bases that match TRBD1. The sequencing sample was made of PBMCs or T cells enriched from blood (not recorded which). This clonotype was obtained from a woman between 45 and 65 years old who had recovered from COVID-19. The DNA for the CDR3 is TGTGCCAGCATCAAGGGGGACAGACGAGAGACCCAGTACTTC. As protein: CASIKGDRRETQYF.